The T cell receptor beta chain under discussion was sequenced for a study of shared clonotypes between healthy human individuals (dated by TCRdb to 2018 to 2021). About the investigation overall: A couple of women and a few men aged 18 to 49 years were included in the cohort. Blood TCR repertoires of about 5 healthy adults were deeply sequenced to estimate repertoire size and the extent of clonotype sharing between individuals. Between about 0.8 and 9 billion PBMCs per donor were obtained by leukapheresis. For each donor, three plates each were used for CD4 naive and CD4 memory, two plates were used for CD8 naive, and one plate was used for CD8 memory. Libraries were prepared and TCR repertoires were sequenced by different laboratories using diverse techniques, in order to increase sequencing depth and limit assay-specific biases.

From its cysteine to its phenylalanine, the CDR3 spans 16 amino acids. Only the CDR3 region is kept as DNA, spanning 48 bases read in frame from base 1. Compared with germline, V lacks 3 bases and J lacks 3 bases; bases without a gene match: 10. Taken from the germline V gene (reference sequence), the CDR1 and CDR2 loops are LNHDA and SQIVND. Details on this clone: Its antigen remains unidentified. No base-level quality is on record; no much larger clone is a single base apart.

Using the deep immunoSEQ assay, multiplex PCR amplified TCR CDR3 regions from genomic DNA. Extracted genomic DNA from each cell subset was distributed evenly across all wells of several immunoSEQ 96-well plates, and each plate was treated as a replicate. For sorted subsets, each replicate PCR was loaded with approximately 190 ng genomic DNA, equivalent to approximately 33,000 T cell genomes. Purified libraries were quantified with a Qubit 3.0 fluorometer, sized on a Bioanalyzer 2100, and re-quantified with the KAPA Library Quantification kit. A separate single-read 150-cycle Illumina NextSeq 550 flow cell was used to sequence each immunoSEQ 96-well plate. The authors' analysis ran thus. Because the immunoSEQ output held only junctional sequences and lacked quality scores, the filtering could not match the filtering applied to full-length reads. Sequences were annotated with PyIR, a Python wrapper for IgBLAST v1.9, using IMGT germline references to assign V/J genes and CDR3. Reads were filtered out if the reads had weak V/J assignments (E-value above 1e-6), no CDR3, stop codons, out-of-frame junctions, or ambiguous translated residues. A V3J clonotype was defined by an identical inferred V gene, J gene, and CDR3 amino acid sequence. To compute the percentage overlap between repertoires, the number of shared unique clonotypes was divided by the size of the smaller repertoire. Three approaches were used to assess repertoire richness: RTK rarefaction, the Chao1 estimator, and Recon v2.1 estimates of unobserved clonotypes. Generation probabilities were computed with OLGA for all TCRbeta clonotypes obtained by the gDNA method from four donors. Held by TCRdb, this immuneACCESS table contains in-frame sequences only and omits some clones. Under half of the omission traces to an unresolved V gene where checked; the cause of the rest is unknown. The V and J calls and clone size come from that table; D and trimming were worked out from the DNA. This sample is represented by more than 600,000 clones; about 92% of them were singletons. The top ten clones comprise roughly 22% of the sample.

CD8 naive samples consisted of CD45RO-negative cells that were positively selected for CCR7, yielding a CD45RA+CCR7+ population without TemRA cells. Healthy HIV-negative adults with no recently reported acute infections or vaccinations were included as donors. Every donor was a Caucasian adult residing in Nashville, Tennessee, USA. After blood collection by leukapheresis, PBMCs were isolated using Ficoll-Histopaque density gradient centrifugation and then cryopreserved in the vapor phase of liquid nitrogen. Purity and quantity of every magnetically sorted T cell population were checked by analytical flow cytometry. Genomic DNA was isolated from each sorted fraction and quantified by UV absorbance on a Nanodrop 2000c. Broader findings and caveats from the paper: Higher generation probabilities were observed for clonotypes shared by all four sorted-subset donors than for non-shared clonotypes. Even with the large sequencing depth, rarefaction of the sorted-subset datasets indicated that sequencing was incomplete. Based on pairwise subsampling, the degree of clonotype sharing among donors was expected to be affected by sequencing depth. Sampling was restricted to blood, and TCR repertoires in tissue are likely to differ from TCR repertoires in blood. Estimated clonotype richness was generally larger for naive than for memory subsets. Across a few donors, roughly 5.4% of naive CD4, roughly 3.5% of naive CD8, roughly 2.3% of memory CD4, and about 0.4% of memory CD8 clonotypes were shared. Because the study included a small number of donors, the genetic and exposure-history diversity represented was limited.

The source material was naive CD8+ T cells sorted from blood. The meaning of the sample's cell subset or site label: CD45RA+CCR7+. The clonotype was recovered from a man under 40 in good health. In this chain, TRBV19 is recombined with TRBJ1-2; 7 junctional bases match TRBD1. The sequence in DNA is TGTGCCAGTAGTATTGACCCAACGGGACAGTACTATGGCTACACCTTC. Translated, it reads CASSIDPTGQYYGYTF.